This T cell receptor (beta chain) was profiled in a study of blood T cells in healthy people across ages. Study background: About one barcoded beta molecule per two T cells was the capture yield of template switching. Study results and limitations: Strong correlation existed between TCR beta diversity and naive T cell percentage. Long-lived and aged donors differed, with more naive CD4+ cells and higher diversity in the long-lived.

As concerns this clonotype: What it binds is unknown.

Germline V gives CDR1 SQVTM, CDR2 ANQGSEA. CDR3 size: 13 residues. J gave up 0 bases and V 3 bases, and 1 base lay outside the gene matches. A second PCR, run for roughly 7 to 12 cycles, used a sample-barcoded 5' primer plus a J-beta primer mix. Through a template-switch adaptor with 12 random nucleotides, each cDNA molecule received a tag. One entry per CDR3 protein results from TCRdb running MiXCR on the 5' RACE reads. This table has 550,000 to 650,000 distinct CDR3 sequences, approximately 30% appearing once. V gene TRBV29-1 combines with J gene TRBJ1-1, with 7 bases lining up with TRBD1. The TCR comes from a woman older than 75 in good health. Sequencing was done on a sample of blood. DNA for the CDR3: TGCAGCGTTGACAGGGGGATGAACACTGAAGCTTTCTTT. Its translation: CSVDRGMNTEAFF.